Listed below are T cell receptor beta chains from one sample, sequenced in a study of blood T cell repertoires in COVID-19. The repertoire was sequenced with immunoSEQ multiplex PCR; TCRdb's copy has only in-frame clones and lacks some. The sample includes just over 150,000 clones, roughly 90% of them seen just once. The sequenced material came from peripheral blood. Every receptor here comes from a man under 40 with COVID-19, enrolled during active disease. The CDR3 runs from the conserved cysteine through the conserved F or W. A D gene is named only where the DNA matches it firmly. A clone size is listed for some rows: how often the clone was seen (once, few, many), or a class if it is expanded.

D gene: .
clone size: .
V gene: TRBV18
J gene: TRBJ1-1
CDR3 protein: CASSFTDTEAFF
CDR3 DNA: TGTGCCAGCTCATTTACGGACACTGAAGCTTTCTTT

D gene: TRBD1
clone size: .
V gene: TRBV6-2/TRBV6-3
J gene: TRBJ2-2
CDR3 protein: CASSYRGTGGNTGELFF
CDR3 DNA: TGTGCCAGCAGTTACCGCGGGACAGGGGGCAACACCGGGGAGCTGTTTTTT

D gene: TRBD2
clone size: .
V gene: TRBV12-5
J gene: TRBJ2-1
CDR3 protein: CASGLTGLGNEQFF
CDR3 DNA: TGTGCTAGTGGTTTGACGGGACTAGGCAATGAGCAGTTCTTC

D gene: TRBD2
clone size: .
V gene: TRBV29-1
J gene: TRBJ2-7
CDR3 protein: CSVGRENLYEQYF
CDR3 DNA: TGCAGCGTTGGGCGGGAGAACCTCTACGAGCAGTACTTC

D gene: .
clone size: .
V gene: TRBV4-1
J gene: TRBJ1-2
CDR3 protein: CASSQDVTVWRYTF
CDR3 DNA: TGCGCCAGCAGCCAAGACGTCACCGTCTGGCGCTACACCTTC

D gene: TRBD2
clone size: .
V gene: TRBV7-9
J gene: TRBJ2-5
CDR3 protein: CASSLVGAGEDETQYF
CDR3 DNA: TGTGCCAGCAGCTTAGTAGGAGCGGGAGAGGATGAGACCCAGTACTTC

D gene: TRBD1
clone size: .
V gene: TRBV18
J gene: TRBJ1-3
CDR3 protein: CASSYGQGGTNTIYF
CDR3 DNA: TGTGCCAGCTCTTACGGACAGGGGGGAACGAACACCATATATTTT

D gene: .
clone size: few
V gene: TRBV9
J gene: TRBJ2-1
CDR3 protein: CASSGQGYNEQFF
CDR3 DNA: TGTGCCAGCAGCGGTCAGGGATACAATGAGCAGTTCTTC

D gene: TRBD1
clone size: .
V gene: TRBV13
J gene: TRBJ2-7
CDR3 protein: CASSLSGGAYEQYF
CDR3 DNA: TGTGCCAGCAGCTTATCAGGGGGCGCCTACGAGCAGTACTTC

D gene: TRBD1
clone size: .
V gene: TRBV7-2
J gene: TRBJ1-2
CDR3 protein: CASSLLGQAYGYTF
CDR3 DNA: TGTGCCAGCAGCTTACTGGGACAGGCGTATGGCTACACCTTC

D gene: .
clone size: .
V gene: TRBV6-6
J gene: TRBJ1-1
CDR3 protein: CASSALLANTEAFF
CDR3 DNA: TGTGCCAGCAGTGCTCTGCTGGCGAACACTGAAGCTTTCTTT

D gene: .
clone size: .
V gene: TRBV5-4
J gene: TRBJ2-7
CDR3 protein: CASSSQHYEQYF
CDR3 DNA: TGTGCCAGCAGCTCACAGCATTACGAGCAGTACTTC

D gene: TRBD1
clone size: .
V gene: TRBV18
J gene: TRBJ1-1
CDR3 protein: CASSARTGNTEAFF
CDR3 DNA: TGTGCCAGCTCAGCCAGGACAGGGAACACTGAAGCTTTCTTT

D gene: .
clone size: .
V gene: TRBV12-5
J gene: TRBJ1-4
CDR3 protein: CASGSQGSEKLFF
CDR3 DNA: TGTGCTAGTGGATCCCAGGGGAGCGAAAAACTGTTTTTT

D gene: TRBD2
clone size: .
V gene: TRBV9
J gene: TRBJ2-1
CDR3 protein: CASSVGRGSAYNEQFF
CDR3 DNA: TGTGCCAGCAGCGTAGGACGCGGGAGCGCATACAATGAGCAGTTCTTC

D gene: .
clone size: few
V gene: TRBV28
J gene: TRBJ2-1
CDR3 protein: CASSPPELAYNEQFF
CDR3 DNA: TGTGCCAGCAGTCCCCCGGAACTAGCATACAATGAGCAGTTCTTC

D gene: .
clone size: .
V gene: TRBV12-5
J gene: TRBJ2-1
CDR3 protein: CASGFDLAYNEQFF
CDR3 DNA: TGTGCTAGTGGTTTTGATTTAGCCTACAATGAGCAGTTCTTC

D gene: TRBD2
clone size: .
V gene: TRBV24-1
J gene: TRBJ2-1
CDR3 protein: CATSDVTSGRGNEQFF
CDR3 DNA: TGTGCCACCAGTGACGTGACTAGCGGGAGAGGCAATGAGCAGTTCTTC

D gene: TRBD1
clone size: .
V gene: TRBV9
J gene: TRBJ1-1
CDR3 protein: CASSVEGQGASGAFF
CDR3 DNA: TGTGCCAGCAGCGTAGAAGGACAGGGAGCCTCCGGAGCTTTCTTT

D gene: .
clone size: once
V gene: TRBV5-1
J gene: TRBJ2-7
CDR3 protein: CASSLAWGNGLYEQYF
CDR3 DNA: TGCGCCAGCAGCTTGGCCTGGGGAAATGGACTCTACGAGCAGTACTTC

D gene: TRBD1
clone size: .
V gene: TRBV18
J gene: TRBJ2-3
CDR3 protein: CASSPRGQITDTQYF
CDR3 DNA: TGTGCCAGCTCACCACGGGGACAGATCACAGATACGCAGTATTTT

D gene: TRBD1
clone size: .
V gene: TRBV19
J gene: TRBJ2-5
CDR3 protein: CASSISGQGGETQYF
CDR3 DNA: TGTGCCAGTAGTATATCCGGACAGGGGGGAGAGACCCAGTACTTC

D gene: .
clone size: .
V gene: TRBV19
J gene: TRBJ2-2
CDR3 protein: CASSKYEGDTGELFF
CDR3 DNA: TGTGCCAGTAGTAAATACGAAGGGGACACCGGGGAGCTGTTTTTT

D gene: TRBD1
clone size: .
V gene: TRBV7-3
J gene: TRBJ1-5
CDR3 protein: CASSLVPGGAGGNQPQHF
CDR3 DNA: TGTGCCAGCAGCTTAGTGCCAGGGGGCGCGGGTGGCAATCAGCCCCAGCATTTT

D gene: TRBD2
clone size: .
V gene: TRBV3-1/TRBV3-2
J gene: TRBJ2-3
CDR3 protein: CATWEREGPHTQYF
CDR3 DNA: TGTGCCACCTGGGAGCGGGAGGGACCCCATACGCAGTATTTT

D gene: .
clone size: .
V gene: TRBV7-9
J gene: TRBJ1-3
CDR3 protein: CASSLRGISGNTIYF
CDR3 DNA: TGTGCCAGCAGCCTCCGGGGGATCTCTGGAAACACCATATATTTT

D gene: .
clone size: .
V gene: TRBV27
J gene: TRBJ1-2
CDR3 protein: CASSSRYTRGYTF
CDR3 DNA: TGTGCCAGCAGTTCCCGCTATACCCGAGGCTACACCTTC

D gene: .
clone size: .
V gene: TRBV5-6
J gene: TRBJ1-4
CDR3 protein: CASKRTDNEKLFF
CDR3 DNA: TGTGCCAGCAAGCGGACGGATAATGAAAAACTGTTTTTT

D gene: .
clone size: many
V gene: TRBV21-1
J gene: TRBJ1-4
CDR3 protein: CASSKARETGGGPNEKLFF
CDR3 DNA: TGTGCCAGCAGCAAAGCGCGGGAAACAGGGGGTGGGCCGAATGAAAAACTGTTTTTT

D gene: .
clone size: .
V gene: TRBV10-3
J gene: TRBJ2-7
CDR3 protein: CAIRAQGGYEQYF
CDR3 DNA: TGTGCCATCAGAGCGCAGGGAGGCTACGAGCAGTACTTC

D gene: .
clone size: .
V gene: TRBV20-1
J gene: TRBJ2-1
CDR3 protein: CSANRYHEQFF
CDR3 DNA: TGCAGTGCTAACCGGTACCATGAGCAGTTCTTC

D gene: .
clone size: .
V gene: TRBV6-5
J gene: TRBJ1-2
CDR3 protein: CASSAAWTVSGYTF
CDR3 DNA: TGTGCCAGCAGCGCTGCCTGGACAGTAAGTGGCTACACCTTC

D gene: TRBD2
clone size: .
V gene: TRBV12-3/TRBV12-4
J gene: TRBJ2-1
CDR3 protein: CASGLANNEQFF
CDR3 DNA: TGTGCCAGCGGACTAGCCAACAATGAGCAGTTCTTC

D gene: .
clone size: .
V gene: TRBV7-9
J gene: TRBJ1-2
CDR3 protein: CASSPRTGRVGDYGYTF
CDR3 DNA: TGTGCCAGCAGCCCGCGCACAGGGCGTGTTGGGGACTATGGCTACACCTTC

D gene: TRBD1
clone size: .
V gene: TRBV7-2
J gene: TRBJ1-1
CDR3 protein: CASSSTDYRGTKAFF
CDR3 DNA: TGTGCCAGCAGCTCGACCGACTACAGGGGCACTAAAGCTTTCTTT

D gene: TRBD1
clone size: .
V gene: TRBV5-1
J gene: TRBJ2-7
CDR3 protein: CASSLVLQGGEQYF
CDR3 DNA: TGCGCCAGCAGCTTGGTTTTACAGGGGGGCGAGCAGTACTTC